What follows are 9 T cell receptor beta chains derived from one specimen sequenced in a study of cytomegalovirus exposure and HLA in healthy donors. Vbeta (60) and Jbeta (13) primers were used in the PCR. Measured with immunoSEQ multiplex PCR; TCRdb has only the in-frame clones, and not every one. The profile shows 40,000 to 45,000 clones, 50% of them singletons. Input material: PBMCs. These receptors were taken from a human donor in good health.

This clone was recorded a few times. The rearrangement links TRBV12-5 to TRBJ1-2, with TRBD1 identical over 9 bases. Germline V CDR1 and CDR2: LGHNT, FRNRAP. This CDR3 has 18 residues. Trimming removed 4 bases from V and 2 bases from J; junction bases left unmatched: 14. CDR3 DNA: TGTGCTAGTGGTTCCGACGGGACAGGGTCAATCCTAAACTATGGCTACACCTTC. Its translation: CASGSDGTGSILNYGYTF.

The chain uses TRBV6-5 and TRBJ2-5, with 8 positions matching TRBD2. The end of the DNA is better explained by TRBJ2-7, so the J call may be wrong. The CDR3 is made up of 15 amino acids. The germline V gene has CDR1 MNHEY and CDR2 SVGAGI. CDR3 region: CASSYGGLVYYEQYF. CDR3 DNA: TGTGCCAGCAGTTATGGGGGACTAGTTTACTACGAGCAGTACTTC.

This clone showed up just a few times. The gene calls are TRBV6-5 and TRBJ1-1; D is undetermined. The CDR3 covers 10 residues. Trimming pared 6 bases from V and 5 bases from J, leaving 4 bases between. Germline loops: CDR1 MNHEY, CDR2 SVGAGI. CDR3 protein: CASRATEAFF. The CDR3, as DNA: TGTGCCAGCAGAGCAACTGAAGCTTTCTTT.

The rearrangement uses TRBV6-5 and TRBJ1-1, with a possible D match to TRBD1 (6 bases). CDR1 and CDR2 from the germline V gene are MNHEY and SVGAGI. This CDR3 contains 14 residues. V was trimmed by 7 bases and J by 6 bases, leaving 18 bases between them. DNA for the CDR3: TGTGCCAGCACCTCCCCCCGGGGGGCTGCTGAAGCTTTCTTT. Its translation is CASTSPRGAAEAFF.

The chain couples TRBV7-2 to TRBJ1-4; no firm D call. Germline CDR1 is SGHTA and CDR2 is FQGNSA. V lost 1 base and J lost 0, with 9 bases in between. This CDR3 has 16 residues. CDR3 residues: CASSLGTPATNEKLFF. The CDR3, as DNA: TGTGCCAGCAGCTTAGGGACTCCTGCAACTAATGAAAAACTGTTTTTT.

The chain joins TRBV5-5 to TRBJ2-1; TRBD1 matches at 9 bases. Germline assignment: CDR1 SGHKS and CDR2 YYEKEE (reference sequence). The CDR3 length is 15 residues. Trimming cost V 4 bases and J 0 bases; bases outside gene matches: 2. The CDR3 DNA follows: TGTGCCAGCAGCGGGACAGGGAGCTCCTACAATGAGCAGTTCTTC. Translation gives CASSGTGSSYNEQFF. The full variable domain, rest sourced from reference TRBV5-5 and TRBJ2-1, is DAGVTQSPTHLIKTRGQQVTLRCSPISGHKSVSWYQQVLGQGPQFIFQYYEKEERGRGNFPDRFSARQFPNYSSELNVNALLLGDSALYLCASSGTGSSYNEQFFGPGTRLTVL.

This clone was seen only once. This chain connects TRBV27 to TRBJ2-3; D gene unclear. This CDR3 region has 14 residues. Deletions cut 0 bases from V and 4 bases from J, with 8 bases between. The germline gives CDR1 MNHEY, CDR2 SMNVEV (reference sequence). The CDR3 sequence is CASSLSSPSDTQYF. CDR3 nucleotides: TGTGCCAGCAGTTTATCCAGTCCCTCAGATACGCAGTATTTT.

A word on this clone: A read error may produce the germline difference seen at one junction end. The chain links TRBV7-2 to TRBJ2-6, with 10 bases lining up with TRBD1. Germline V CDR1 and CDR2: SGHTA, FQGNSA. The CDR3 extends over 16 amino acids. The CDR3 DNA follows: TGTGGCAGCAGCCCCGGGACAGGGGCTGGGGCCAACGTCCTGACTTTC. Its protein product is CGSSPGTGAGANVLTF.

The CDR3 DNA follows: TGTGCCAGCAGCAATTCAGGGATGGGGCGGGGGTATGGCTACACCTTC. This encodes CASSNSGMGRGYGYTF. The gene calls are TRBV7-3 and TRBJ1-2; D might be TRBD1 (5 bases). The V and J ends lost 5 bases and 5 bases respectively, with 21 bases between them. The CDR3 runs 16 residues. Per germline, CDR1 SGHTA and CDR2 FQGTGA.